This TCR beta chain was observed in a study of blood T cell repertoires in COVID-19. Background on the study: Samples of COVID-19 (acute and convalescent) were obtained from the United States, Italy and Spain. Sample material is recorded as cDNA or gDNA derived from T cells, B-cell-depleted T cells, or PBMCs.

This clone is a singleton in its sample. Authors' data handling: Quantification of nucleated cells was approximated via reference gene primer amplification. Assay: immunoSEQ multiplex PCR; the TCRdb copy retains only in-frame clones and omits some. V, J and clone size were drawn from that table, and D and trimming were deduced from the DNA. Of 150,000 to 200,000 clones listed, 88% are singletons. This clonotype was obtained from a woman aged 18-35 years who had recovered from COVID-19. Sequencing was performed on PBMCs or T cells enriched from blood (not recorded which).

CDR3 region: CAWSETGGNQPQHF. The CDR3 DNA follows: TGTGCCTGGAGTGAAACAGGGGGCAATCAGCCCCAGCATTTT. This rearrangement joins TRBV30 to TRBJ1-5; 7 nucleotides line up with TRBD1. The CDR3 spans 14 residues. The ends lost 1 base at V and 2 bases at J; junction bases unmatched: 2. The V gene's germline CDR1 is GTSNPN and CDR2 SVGIG (reference sequence).